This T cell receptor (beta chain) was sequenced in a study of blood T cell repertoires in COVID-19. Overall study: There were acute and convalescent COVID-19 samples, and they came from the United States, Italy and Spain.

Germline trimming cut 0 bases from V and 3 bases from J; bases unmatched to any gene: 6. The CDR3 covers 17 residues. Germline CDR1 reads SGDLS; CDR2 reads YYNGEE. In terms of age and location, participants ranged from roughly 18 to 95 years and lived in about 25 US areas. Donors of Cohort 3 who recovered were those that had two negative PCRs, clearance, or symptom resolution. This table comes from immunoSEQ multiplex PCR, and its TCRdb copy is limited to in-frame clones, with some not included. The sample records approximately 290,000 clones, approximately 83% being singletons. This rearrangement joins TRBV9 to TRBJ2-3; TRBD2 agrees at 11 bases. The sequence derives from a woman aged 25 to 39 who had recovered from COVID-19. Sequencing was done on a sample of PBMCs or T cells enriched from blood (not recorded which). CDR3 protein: CASSVVGWTSGTDTQYF. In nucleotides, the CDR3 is TGTGCCAGCAGCGTAGTGGGTTGGACTAGCGGGACAGATACGCAGTATTTT.